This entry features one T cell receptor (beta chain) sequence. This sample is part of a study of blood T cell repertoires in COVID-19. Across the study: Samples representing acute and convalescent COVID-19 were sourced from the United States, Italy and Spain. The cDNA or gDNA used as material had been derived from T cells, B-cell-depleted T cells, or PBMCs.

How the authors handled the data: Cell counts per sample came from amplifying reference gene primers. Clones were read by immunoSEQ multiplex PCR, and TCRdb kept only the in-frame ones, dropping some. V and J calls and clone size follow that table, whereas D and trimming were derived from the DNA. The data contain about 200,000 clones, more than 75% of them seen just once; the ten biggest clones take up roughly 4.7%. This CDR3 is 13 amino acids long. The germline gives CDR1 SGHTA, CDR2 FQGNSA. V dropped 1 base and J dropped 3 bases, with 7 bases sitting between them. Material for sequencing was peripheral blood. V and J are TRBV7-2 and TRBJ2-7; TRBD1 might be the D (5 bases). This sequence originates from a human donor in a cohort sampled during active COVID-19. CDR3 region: CASSLGTYYEQYF. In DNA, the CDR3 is TGTGCCAGCAGCTTAGGGACATACTACGAGCAGTACTTC.